What follows are 6 T cell receptor beta chains derived from one specimen sequenced in a study of neurological immune-mediated disorders. TCRdb recomputed calls from the 5' RACE reads with MiXCR, one row per CDR3 protein. This sample has 72,000 or so distinct CDR3 sequences, with roughly a sixth found just once. The sample consisted of PBMCs. The receptors here all came from a woman between 40 and 55 years old in good health.

Remarks on this clonotype: This may be a read error: a much more frequent sequence differs by one nucleotide. Because it lacks the conserved phenylalanine or tryptophan at the end, this CDR3 is likely a read error. The chain couples TRBV7-2 to TRBJ1-3; D gene ambiguous. The V gene lost 1 base and the J gene lost 4 bases, with 11 bases spanning the gap. Germline loops: CDR1 SGHTA, CDR2 FQGNSA. The CDR3 is made up of 15 amino acids. CDR3 coding DNA: TGTGCCAGCAGCTTAGAAGTCGGCGTGGGAAACACCATATATTAT. This encodes CASSLEVGVGNTIYY.

In this sample, this clonotype turned up many times. This sequence joins TRBV20-1 and TRBJ2-1, with D possibly being TRBD1 or TRBD2 (6 bases each). V was shortened by 6 bases and J by 4 bases, with 16 bases between the two germline ends. Germline loops: CDR1 DFQATT, CDR2 SNEGSKA (reference sequence). The CDR3 has 14 residues. The CDR3, as DNA: TGCAGTGCCCGGGGGCGGATCCTATACAATGAGCAGTTCTTC. Encoded protein: CSARGRILYNEQFF.

The chain joins TRBV6-2 or TRBV6-3 to TRBJ1-2; the D gene is possibly TRBD1 (6 bases). With 0 bases removed from V and 5 bases from J, the gap between germline ends came to 19 bases. This CDR3 region has 17 residues. CDR1 and CDR2 (germline): MNHEY, SVGEGT. The CDR3 bases are TGTGCCAGCAGTTACTCGAGTGGACAGCCGGCTGGATATGGCTACACCTTC. Its translation: CASSYSSGQPAGYGYTF.

The gene calls are TRBV6-6 and TRBJ1-5; weak D call: TRBD1 (5 bases). V was pared by 7 bases and J by 0 bases, with 13 bases between. This CDR3 has 15 amino acids. Germline V gene lookup returns CDR1 MNHNY and CDR2 SVGAGI (reference sequence). CDR3 nucleotide sequence: TGTGCCAGCACCCCGTGGGGGGGTAGCAATCAGCCCCAGCATTTT. It encodes CASTPWGGSNQPQHF.

Worth noting for this clonotype: A junction boundary mismatches the germline segment, possibly from a read error. The V gene is TRBV4-3, the J gene TRBJ1-5; weak D call: TRBD1 (5 bases). The germline V gene has CDR1 LGHNA and CDR2 YSLEER. This CDR3 comprises 15 residues. The CDR3 bases are TGCGCCAGCAGCCAAGAATGGGGGAGCAATCAGCCCAAGCATTTT. Its protein product is CASSQEWGSNQPKHF.

This clonotype was detected many times. The genes are TRBV7-2 and TRBJ2-7; 8 bases line up with TRBD1. The germline gives CDR1 SGHTA, CDR2 FQGNSA. After removal of 2 bases from V and 6 bases from J, the junction contained 3 bases not matched to a gene. This CDR3 comprises 13 residues. The DNA of the CDR3 is TGTGCCAGCAGCTTATCAGGGGGCGGCGAGCAGTACTTC. Its translation: CASSLSGGGEQYF.